The rows below give T cell receptor beta chains drawn from one sample of a study of T cell clonotyping in hematopoietic cell transplantation. Clones were sequenced by immunoSEQ multiplex PCR, and TCRdb holds only the in-frame ones, with some missing. The table has 10,000 to 15,000 clones, roughly 92% seen once. Specimen: PBMCs, collected 100 days after allogeneic stem cell transplant. These receptors were obtained from a female patient aged 50 to 65 who had an allogeneic stem cell transplant from an unrelated donor, so the T cells may come from the graft donor. Some clones in this sample may be carry-over from other donors' samples. CDR3s include the opening cysteine and the closing phenylalanine or tryptophan. A D gene is named only where the DNA matches it firmly. Size tells how often a clone was seen (once, few, many) or the class of an expanded clone, and some rows leave it out.

abundance: -; v_gene: TRBV5-1; d_gene: -; j_gene: TRBJ2-1; CDR3nt: TGCGCCAGCAGCCCCAGGGATGGTTTGAGTGAGCAGTTCTTC; CDR3aa: CASSPRDGLSEQFF
abundance: -; v_gene: TRBV5-1; d_gene: -; j_gene: TRBJ1-1; CDR3nt: TGCGCCAGCAGCTTGGGGGGGACGACCGCCTGGATGGCTTTCTTT; CDR3aa: CASSLGGTTAWMAFF
abundance: -; v_gene: TRBV7-2; d_gene: -; j_gene: TRBJ1-3; CDR3nt: TGTGCCAGCAGCGTCGCCTGGGGTGGATCTGGAAACACCATATATTTT; CDR3aa: CASSVAWGGSGNTIYF
abundance: few; v_gene: TRBV18; d_gene: -; j_gene: TRBJ2-7; CDR3nt: TGTGCCAGCTCGCCACCTGACAGGATTTACGAGCAGTACTTC; CDR3aa: CASSPPDRIYEQYF
abundance: -; v_gene: TRBV19; d_gene: -; j_gene: TRBJ1-3; CDR3nt: TGTGCCAGCCGGGACTATTCTGGAAACACCATATATTTT; CDR3aa: CASRDYSGNTIYF
abundance: -; v_gene: TRBV15; d_gene: -; j_gene: TRBJ1-3; CDR3nt: TGTGCCACCAGCAAAGGGAGCTCTGGAAACACCATATATTTT; CDR3aa: CATSKGSSGNTIYF
abundance: -; v_gene: TRBV2; d_gene: -; j_gene: TRBJ1-1; CDR3nt: TGTGCCAGCAGTGAAGCCGGACCAGAAGCTTTCTTT; CDR3aa: CASSEAGPEAFF
abundance: -; v_gene: TRBV25-1; d_gene: -; j_gene: TRBJ1-5; CDR3nt: TGTGCCAGCAGTGAAATGGAGGGGAGCAATCAGCCCCAGCATTTT; CDR3aa: CASSEMEGSNQPQHF
abundance: -; v_gene: TRBV5-1; d_gene: TRBD1; j_gene: TRBJ2-1; CDR3nt: TGCGCCAGCAGCCAATCGCAGGGGGTAAATGAGCAGTTCTTC; CDR3aa: CASSQSQGVNEQFF
abundance: -; v_gene: TRBV7-2; d_gene: -; j_gene: TRBJ2-3; CDR3nt: TGTGCCAGCAGCTTAGGCCACGGAGATACGCAGTATTTT; CDR3aa: CASSLGHGDTQYF
abundance: -; v_gene: TRBV27; d_gene: -; j_gene: TRBJ2-7; CDR3nt: TGTGCCAGCAGTTTCCGGCCCCATGTTGGGGGATCGACCTACGAGCAGTACTTC; CDR3aa: CASSFRPHVGGSTYEQYF
abundance: -; v_gene: TRBV25-1; d_gene: -; j_gene: TRBJ2-3; CDR3nt: TGTGCCAGCAGTCCCAGAAGGACTGGGACAGATACGCAGTATTTT; CDR3aa: CASSPRRTGTDTQYF
abundance: -; v_gene: TRBV6-5; d_gene: -; j_gene: TRBJ1-1; CDR3nt: TGTGCCAGCAGTTACTCGACAAAAGCAGGCACTGAAGCTTTCTTT; CDR3aa: CASSYSTKAGTEAFF
abundance: -; v_gene: TRBV7-2; d_gene: TRBD1; j_gene: TRBJ1-5; CDR3nt: TGTGCCAGCAGCAGCCTAGGGGGCGGTCAGCCCCAGCATTTT; CDR3aa: CASSSLGGGQPQHF
abundance: few; v_gene: TRBV7-6; d_gene: TRBD2; j_gene: TRBJ2-2; CDR3nt: TGTGCCAGCAGGCGACTAGCGGGAGGTGTTACCGGGGAGCTGTTTTTT; CDR3aa: CASRRLAGGVTGELFF
abundance: few; v_gene: TRBV5-4; d_gene: TRBD1; j_gene: TRBJ1-2; CDR3nt: TGTGCCAGCAGCTCCGGACAGGGGGCAACGGGGGTGGTCGGCTACACCTTC; CDR3aa: CASSSGQGATGVVGYTF
abundance: -; v_gene: TRBV7-2; d_gene: -; j_gene: TRBJ1-1; CDR3nt: TGTGCCAGCAGCTTAGCGAGGGGGGGACCTAACACTGAAGCTTTCTTT; CDR3aa: CASSLARGGPNTEAFF
abundance: -; v_gene: TRBV5-1; d_gene: -; j_gene: TRBJ2-4; CDR3nt: TGCGCCAGCAGTACCATCGGGGAAAACATTCAGTACTTC; CDR3aa: CASSTIGENIQYF
abundance: once; v_gene: TRBV7-8; d_gene: TRBD2; j_gene: TRBJ2-7; CDR3nt: TGTGCCAGCAGCTTAGGGGGCCCCAAAGGAGCGGGAGCCGACGAGCAGTACTTC; CDR3aa: CASSLGGPKGAGADEQYF
abundance: -; v_gene: TRBV7-2; d_gene: -; j_gene: TRBJ1-4; CDR3nt: TGTGCCAGCAGCTTTAGCAGGGGTACTAATGAAAAACTGTTTTTT; CDR3aa: CASSFSRGTNEKLFF
abundance: -; v_gene: TRBV27; d_gene: TRBD1; j_gene: TRBJ2-2; CDR3nt: TGTGCCAGCCGGATGACAGGGACGCGCCGGGAGCTGTTTTTT; CDR3aa: CASRMTGTRRELFF
abundance: once; v_gene: TRBV7-2; d_gene: TRBD2; j_gene: TRBJ2-7; CDR3nt: TGTGCCAGCAGCTCCTGGGTAGCGGGGAACTACGAGCAGTACTTC; CDR3aa: CASSSWVAGNYEQYF
abundance: -; v_gene: TRBV19; d_gene: TRBD1; j_gene: TRBJ1-6; CDR3nt: TGTGCCAGTAGTACCTGGACAGGGGATAATTCACCCCTCCACTTT; CDR3aa: CASSTWTGDNSPLHF
abundance: -; v_gene: TRBV30; d_gene: TRBD1; j_gene: TRBJ1-1; CDR3nt: TGTGCCTGGAGACACAGGGGTTTGAACACTGAAGCTTTCTTT; CDR3aa: CAWRHRGLNTEAFF
abundance: -; v_gene: TRBV30; d_gene: TRBD2; j_gene: TRBJ2-7; CDR3nt: TGTGCCTGGAGCGGTCTAGCGGGACCCGAGCAGTACTTC; CDR3aa: CAWSGLAGPEQYF
abundance: -; v_gene: TRBV7-7; d_gene: -; j_gene: TRBJ2-3; CDR3nt: TGTGCCAGCAGCCCGACACCCCAAAGCACAGATACGCAGTATTTT; CDR3aa: CASSPTPQSTDTQYF
abundance: -; v_gene: TRBV5-6; d_gene: -; j_gene: TRBJ1-5; CDR3nt: TGTGCCAGCAGCTTTGGACAGTCCTATCAGCCCCAGCATTTT; CDR3aa: CASSFGQSYQPQHF
abundance: -; v_gene: TRBV7-2; d_gene: -; j_gene: TRBJ2-5; CDR3nt: TGTGCCAGCAGAAGAGGAAGCCAAGAGACCCAGTACTTC; CDR3aa: CASRRGSQETQYF
abundance: -; v_gene: TRBV19; d_gene: -; j_gene: TRBJ1-2; CDR3nt: TGTGCCAGTAGTATGCGGGCGGACCTTACATATGGCTACACCTTC; CDR3aa: CASSMRADLTYGYTF
abundance: -; v_gene: TRBV19; d_gene: -; j_gene: TRBJ1-3; CDR3nt: TGTGCCAGTAGTATACCAGGGGCCTCAACGTCTGGAAACACCATATATTTT; CDR3aa: CASSIPGASTSGNTIYF
abundance: -; v_gene: TRBV6-5; d_gene: TRBD1; j_gene: TRBJ1-2; CDR3nt: TGTGCCAGCAGTTACAGGGGGCAAAACTATGGCTACACCTTC; CDR3aa: CASSYRGQNYGYTF
abundance: few; v_gene: TRBV19; d_gene: -; j_gene: TRBJ1-2; CDR3nt: TGTGCCAGTAGTATAGGGATTAGCTATGGCTACACCTTC; CDR3aa: CASSIGISYGYTF